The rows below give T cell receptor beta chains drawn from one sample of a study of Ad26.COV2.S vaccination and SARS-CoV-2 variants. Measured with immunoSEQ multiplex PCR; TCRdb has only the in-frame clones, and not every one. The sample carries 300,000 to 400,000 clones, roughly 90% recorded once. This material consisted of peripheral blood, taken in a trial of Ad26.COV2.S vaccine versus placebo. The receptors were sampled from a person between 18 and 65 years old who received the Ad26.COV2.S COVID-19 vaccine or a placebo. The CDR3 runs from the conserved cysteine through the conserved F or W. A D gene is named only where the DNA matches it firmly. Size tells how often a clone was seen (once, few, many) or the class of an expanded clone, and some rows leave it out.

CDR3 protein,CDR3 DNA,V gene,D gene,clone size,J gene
CAGRDSGSIAGELFF,TGTGCTGGCCGGGATAGCGGGAGTATCGCCGGGGAGCTGTTTTTT,TRBV30,TRBD2,NA,TRBJ2-2
CASSLTVRKGTLGEQYF,TGTGCCAGCAGCTTGACCGTGAGGAAGGGGACTTTAGGAGAGCAGTACTTC,TRBV5-5,NA,NA,TRBJ2-7
CASSPSKQGWYGYTF,TGTGCCAGCAGCCCCTCAAAGCAGGGATGGTATGGCTACACCTTC,TRBV3-1/TRBV3-2,NA,NA,TRBJ1-2
CASSSINNQLPGYTF,TGTGCCAGCAGCTCCATCAATAACCAGCTACCTGGCTACACCTTC,TRBV7-9,NA,NA,TRBJ1-2
CASSQGATTTYNEQFF,TGCGCCAGCAGCCAAGGGGCGACTACTACTTACAATGAGCAGTTCTTC,TRBV4-1,NA,NA,TRBJ2-1
CASSLGSNYGYTF,TGTGCCAGCAGTTTAGGGTCTAACTATGGCTACACCTTC,TRBV27,NA,once,TRBJ1-2
CASTLTPGGNSPLHF,TGTGCCAGCACCCTTACTCCAGGGGGCAATTCACCCCTCCACTTT,TRBV9,TRBD1,NA,TRBJ1-6
CASSPERGTDTQYF,TGTGCCAGCAGTCCCGAACGGGGAACAGATACGCAGTATTTT,TRBV2,NA,NA,TRBJ2-3
CASSLGGSTEAFF,TGTGCCAGCAGCCTAGGGGGTTCCACTGAAGCTTTCTTT,TRBV9,NA,NA,TRBJ1-1
CASSWPKGWREGLDEQFF,TGTGCCAGCAGTTGGCCCAAGGGTTGGCGGGAGGGCCTTGATGAGCAGTTCTTC,TRBV6-2/TRBV6-3,TRBD2,NA,TRBJ2-1
CASSRDRGNINEKLFF,TGTGCCAGTAGCCGGGACAGGGGGAATATTAATGAAAAACTGTTTTTT,TRBV19,TRBD1,NA,TRBJ1-4
CASSLPEIKGGLGEQYF,TGTGCCAGCAGCTTACCAGAGATAAAGGGGGGTCTGGGCGAGCAGTACTTC,TRBV11-2,NA,NA,TRBJ2-7
CASSLGGMAFF,TGTGCCAGCAGTTTAGGGGGGATGGCTTTCTTT,TRBV12-3/TRBV12-4,NA,NA,TRBJ1-1
CASRSGITEAFF,TGTGCCAGTAGGAGCGGGATCACTGAAGCTTTCTTT,TRBV19,NA,NA,TRBJ1-1
CASSVGPLYGYTF,TGTGCCAGCAGCGTAGGCCCGCTCTATGGCTACACCTTC,TRBV9,NA,NA,TRBJ1-2
CASTQKKCGLGGSPLHF,TGTGCCAGCACCCAAAAAAAGTGTGGCTTGGGCGGTTCACCCCTCCACTTT,TRBV3-1/TRBV3-2,NA,NA,TRBJ1-6
CASSSSGLYSSETQYF,TGTGCCAGCAGCTCCTCGGGACTATACTCGTCCGAGACCCAGTACTTC,TRBV5-4,TRBD2,NA,TRBJ2-5
CASSLTPTPNIQYF,TGTGCCAGCAGCTTGACCCCGACTCCCAACATTCAGTACTTC,TRBV7-2,NA,NA,TRBJ2-4
CASSPPGHINTGELFF,TGTGCCAGCAGTCCCCCGGGACACATAAACACCGGGGAGCTGTTTTTT,TRBV7-2,NA,NA,TRBJ2-2
CAIRRGGRNTIYF,TGTGCTATCAGGCGAGGGGGCCGAAACACCATATATTTT,TRBV28,TRBD1,NA,TRBJ1-3
CASSYSPGGWTEAFF,TGTGCCAGCAGTTACTCGCCAGGGGGCTGGACTGAAGCTTTCTTT,TRBV6-5,TRBD1,NA,TRBJ1-1
CASSPATTGANEKLFF,TGTGCCAGCTCACCAGCAACGACAGGGGCTAATGAAAAACTGTTTTTT,TRBV18,TRBD1,few,TRBJ1-4
CASTDRSNSPLHF,TGTGCCAGCACGGACAGGAGCAATTCACCCCTCCACTTT,TRBV27,TRBD1,NA,TRBJ1-6
CASSQDRGAAYEQYF,TGCGCCAGCAGCCAAGATCGGGGGGCAGCCTACGAGCAGTACTTC,TRBV4-1,NA,NA,TRBJ2-7
CASSGEGTRGYTF,TGTGCCAGCAGTGGAGAAGGGACTCGCGGCTACACCTTC,TRBV2,NA,NA,TRBJ1-2